Listed below are T cell receptor beta chains from one sample, sequenced in a study of blood T cell repertoires in COVID-19. TCRdb keeps only in-frame clones here, not all; method: immunoSEQ multiplex PCR. Among approximately 35,000 clones listed, 70% to 80% were seen once. The sequenced sample consisted of peripheral blood. These receptors came from a man of 80 years or more with acute or convalescent COVID-19. The CDR3 runs from the conserved cysteine through the conserved F or W. D genes are given only for firm matches. Size is stated for part of the rows, as once, few or many counts, or as a class when the clone is expanded.

cdr3_aa: CASSATGGSTEAFF
cdr3_nt: TGTGCCAGCAGCGCGACGGGGGGGAGCACTGAAGCTTTCTTT
clone_size: -
d_call: -
j_call: TRBJ1-1
v_call: TRBV6-5

cdr3_aa: CASRPVSGSSYNEQFF
cdr3_nt: TGCGCCAGCAGACCCGTTAGCGGGAGCTCCTACAATGAGCAGTTCTTC
clone_size: -
d_call: TRBD2
j_call: TRBJ2-1
v_call: TRBV5-1

cdr3_aa: CASSGGQGIGNQPQHF
cdr3_nt: TGTGCCAGCAGCGGGGGACAGGGGATTGGCAATCAGCCCCAGCATTTT
clone_size: -
d_call: TRBD1
j_call: TRBJ1-5
v_call: TRBV9

cdr3_aa: CASSPGQGNSPLHF
cdr3_nt: TGTGCCAGCAGCCCAGGGCAGGGGAATTCACCCCTCCACTTT
clone_size: -
d_call: -
j_call: TRBJ1-6
v_call: TRBV7-9

cdr3_aa: CASSRPPGTGGEKLFF
cdr3_nt: TGCGCCAGCAGCCGGCCACCCGGGACAGGGGGTGAAAAACTGTTTTTT
clone_size: few
d_call: TRBD1
j_call: TRBJ1-4
v_call: TRBV4-1

cdr3_aa: CASSSGGAGNSPLHF
cdr3_nt: TGTGCCAGCAGCTCCGGCGGGGCGGGAAATTCACCCCTCCACTTT
clone_size: -
d_call: -
j_call: TRBJ1-6
v_call: TRBV7-9

cdr3_aa: CASSATQGANTEAFF
cdr3_nt: TGTGCCAGCAGTGCCACTCAGGGGGCGAACACTGAAGCTTTCTTT
clone_size: -
d_call: TRBD1
j_call: TRBJ1-1
v_call: TRBV11-3

cdr3_aa: CASSQDKTGLHYEQYF
cdr3_nt: TGCGCCAGCAGCCAAGATAAAACAGGGCTACACTACGAGCAGTACTTC
clone_size: few
d_call: -
j_call: TRBJ2-7
v_call: TRBV4-3

cdr3_aa: CASSLVRAAEAFF
cdr3_nt: TGTGCCAGCAGCTTGGTGCGGGCAGCTGAAGCTTTCTTT
clone_size: -
d_call: -
j_call: TRBJ1-1
v_call: TRBV5-6

cdr3_aa: CASSERLGGPYGYTF
cdr3_nt: TGTGCCAGCAGTGAACGTCTGGGGGGGCCCTATGGCTACACCTTC
clone_size: -
d_call: -
j_call: TRBJ1-2
v_call: TRBV6-1

cdr3_aa: CASSGGAGVAGELFF
cdr3_nt: TGTGCCAGCAGCGGAGGCGCAGGGGTCGCCGGGGAGCTGTTTTTT
clone_size: -
d_call: -
j_call: TRBJ2-2
v_call: TRBV7-3

cdr3_aa: CASSFGGTSNEQFF
cdr3_nt: TGTGCCAGTAGTTTTGGAGGGACTAGCAATGAGCAGTTCTTC
clone_size: -
d_call: TRBD2
j_call: TRBJ2-1
v_call: TRBV19

cdr3_aa: CSGKGRYEQYF
cdr3_nt: TGCAGCGGGAAAGGTAGATACGAGCAGTACTTC
clone_size: -
d_call: -
j_call: TRBJ2-7
v_call: TRBV20-1

cdr3_aa: CASSTLRQLLF
cdr3_nt: TGTGCCAGCAGCACACTTCGACAGCTGCTCTTC
clone_size: -
d_call: -
j_call: TRBJ2-7
v_call: TRBV28

cdr3_aa: CASKDIMNTEAFF
cdr3_nt: TGTGCCAGTAAGGACATCATGAACACTGAAGCTTTCTTT
clone_size: few
d_call: -
j_call: TRBJ1-1
v_call: TRBV19

cdr3_aa: CASSLTGYEQYF
cdr3_nt: TGTGCCAGCAGTTTAACAGGATACGAGCAGTACTTC
clone_size: -
d_call: -
j_call: TRBJ2-7
v_call: TRBV28

cdr3_aa: CASSLAGEGVLTF
cdr3_nt: TGCGCCAGCAGCTTGGCCGGGGAGGGCGTCCTGACTTTC
clone_size: -
d_call: TRBD2
j_call: TRBJ2-6
v_call: TRBV5-1

cdr3_aa: CASSFGQGGQPQHF
cdr3_nt: TGCGCCAGCAGCTTTGGACAGGGTGGCCAGCCCCAGCATTTT
clone_size: -
d_call: TRBD1
j_call: TRBJ1-5
v_call: TRBV5-1